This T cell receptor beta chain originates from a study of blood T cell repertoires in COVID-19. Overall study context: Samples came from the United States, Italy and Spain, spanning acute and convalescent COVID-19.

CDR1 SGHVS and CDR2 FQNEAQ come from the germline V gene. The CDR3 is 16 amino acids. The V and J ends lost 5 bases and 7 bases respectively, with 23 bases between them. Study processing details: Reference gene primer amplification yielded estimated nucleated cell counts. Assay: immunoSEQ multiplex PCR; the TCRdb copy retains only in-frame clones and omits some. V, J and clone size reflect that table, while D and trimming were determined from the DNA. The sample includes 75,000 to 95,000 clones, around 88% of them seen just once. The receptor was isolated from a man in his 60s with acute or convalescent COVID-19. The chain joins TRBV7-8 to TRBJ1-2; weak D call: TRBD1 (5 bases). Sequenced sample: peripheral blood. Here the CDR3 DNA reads TGTGCCAGCAGCGTCGGGGGAGGGGAGTTGGCCGTTGGCTACACCTTC. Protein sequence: CASSVGGGELAVGYTF.